This TCR beta chain was sequenced in a study of T cells in Graves' hyperthyroidism and ophthalmopathy. Points from the study as a whole: Blood also held most thyroid clonotypes expanded beyond 0.001.

Turning to this clonotype: What it binds is not known.

The TCR beta CDR3 regions underwent amplification using RNA transcripts as the source. The HTBI primer set drove a first-round RT-PCR of the TCR CDR3. MiXCR, applied by TCRdb to the multiplex PCR reads, yields one record per CDR3 protein. The table includes around 420,000 distinct CDR3 sequences, 15% to 17% detected once. Germline trimming cut 5 bases from V and 4 bases from J; bases unmatched to any gene: 8. The CDR3 runs 17 residues. Among the patients, aged 18 to 65, hyperthyroidism was newly diagnosed and had lasted under 2 months. V usage is TRBV12-3 or TRBV12-4 and J usage is TRBJ2-2; 12 nucleotides match TRBD1. Sequenced sample: blood. This clonotype originated in a woman between 18 and 29 years old with Graves' hyperthyroidism. The CDR3 here is CASSPPGTGGPTGELFF. As DNA, the CDR3 is TGTGCCAGCAGTCCCCCCGGGACAGGGGGCCCCACCGGGGAGCTGTTTTTT.